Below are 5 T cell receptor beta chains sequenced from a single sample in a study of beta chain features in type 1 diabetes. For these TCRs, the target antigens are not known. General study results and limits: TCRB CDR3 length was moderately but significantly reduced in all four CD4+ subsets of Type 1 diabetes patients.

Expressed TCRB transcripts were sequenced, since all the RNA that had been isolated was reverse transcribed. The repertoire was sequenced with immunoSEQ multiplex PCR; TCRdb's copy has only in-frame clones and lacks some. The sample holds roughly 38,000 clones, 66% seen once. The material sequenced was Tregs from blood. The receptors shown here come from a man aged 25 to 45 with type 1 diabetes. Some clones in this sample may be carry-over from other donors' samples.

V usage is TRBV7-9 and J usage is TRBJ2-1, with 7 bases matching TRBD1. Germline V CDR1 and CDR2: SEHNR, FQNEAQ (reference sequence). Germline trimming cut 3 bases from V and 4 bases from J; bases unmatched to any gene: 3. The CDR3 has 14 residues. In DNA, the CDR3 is TGTGCCAGCAGCTTTCGGGACAGTTACAATGAGCAGTTCTTC. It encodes CASSFRDSYNEQFF.

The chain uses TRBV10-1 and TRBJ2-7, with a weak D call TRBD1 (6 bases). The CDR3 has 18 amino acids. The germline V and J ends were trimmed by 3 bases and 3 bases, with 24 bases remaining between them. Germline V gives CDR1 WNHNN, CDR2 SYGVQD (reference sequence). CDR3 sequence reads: CASSDLRLKGTNLYEQYF. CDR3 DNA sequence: TGCGCCAGCAGTGATCTACGGCTCAAGGGGACAAATCTCTACGAGCAGTACTTC.

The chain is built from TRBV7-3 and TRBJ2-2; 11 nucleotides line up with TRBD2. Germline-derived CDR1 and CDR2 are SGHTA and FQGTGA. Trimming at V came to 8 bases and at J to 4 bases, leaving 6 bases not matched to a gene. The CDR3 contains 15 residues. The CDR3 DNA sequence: TGTGCCAGCTCCAGACTAGCGGGGCCCACCGGGGAGCTGTTTTTT. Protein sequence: CASSRLAGPTGELFF.

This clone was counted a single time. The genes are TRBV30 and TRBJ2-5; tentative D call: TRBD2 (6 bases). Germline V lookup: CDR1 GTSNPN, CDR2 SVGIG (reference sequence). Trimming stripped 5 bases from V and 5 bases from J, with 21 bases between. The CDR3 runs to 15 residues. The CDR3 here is CAWRRGGTARETQYF. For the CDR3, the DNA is TGTGCCTGGCGGCGGGGAGGCACCGCCAGGGAGACCCAGTACTTC.

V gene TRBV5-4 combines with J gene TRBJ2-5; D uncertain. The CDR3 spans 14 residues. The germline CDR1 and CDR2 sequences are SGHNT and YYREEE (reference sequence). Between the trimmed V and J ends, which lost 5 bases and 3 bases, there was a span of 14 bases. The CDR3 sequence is CASSSPGREETQYF. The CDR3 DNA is TGTGCCAGCAGTTCCCCAGGAAGAGAAGAGACCCAGTACTTC.